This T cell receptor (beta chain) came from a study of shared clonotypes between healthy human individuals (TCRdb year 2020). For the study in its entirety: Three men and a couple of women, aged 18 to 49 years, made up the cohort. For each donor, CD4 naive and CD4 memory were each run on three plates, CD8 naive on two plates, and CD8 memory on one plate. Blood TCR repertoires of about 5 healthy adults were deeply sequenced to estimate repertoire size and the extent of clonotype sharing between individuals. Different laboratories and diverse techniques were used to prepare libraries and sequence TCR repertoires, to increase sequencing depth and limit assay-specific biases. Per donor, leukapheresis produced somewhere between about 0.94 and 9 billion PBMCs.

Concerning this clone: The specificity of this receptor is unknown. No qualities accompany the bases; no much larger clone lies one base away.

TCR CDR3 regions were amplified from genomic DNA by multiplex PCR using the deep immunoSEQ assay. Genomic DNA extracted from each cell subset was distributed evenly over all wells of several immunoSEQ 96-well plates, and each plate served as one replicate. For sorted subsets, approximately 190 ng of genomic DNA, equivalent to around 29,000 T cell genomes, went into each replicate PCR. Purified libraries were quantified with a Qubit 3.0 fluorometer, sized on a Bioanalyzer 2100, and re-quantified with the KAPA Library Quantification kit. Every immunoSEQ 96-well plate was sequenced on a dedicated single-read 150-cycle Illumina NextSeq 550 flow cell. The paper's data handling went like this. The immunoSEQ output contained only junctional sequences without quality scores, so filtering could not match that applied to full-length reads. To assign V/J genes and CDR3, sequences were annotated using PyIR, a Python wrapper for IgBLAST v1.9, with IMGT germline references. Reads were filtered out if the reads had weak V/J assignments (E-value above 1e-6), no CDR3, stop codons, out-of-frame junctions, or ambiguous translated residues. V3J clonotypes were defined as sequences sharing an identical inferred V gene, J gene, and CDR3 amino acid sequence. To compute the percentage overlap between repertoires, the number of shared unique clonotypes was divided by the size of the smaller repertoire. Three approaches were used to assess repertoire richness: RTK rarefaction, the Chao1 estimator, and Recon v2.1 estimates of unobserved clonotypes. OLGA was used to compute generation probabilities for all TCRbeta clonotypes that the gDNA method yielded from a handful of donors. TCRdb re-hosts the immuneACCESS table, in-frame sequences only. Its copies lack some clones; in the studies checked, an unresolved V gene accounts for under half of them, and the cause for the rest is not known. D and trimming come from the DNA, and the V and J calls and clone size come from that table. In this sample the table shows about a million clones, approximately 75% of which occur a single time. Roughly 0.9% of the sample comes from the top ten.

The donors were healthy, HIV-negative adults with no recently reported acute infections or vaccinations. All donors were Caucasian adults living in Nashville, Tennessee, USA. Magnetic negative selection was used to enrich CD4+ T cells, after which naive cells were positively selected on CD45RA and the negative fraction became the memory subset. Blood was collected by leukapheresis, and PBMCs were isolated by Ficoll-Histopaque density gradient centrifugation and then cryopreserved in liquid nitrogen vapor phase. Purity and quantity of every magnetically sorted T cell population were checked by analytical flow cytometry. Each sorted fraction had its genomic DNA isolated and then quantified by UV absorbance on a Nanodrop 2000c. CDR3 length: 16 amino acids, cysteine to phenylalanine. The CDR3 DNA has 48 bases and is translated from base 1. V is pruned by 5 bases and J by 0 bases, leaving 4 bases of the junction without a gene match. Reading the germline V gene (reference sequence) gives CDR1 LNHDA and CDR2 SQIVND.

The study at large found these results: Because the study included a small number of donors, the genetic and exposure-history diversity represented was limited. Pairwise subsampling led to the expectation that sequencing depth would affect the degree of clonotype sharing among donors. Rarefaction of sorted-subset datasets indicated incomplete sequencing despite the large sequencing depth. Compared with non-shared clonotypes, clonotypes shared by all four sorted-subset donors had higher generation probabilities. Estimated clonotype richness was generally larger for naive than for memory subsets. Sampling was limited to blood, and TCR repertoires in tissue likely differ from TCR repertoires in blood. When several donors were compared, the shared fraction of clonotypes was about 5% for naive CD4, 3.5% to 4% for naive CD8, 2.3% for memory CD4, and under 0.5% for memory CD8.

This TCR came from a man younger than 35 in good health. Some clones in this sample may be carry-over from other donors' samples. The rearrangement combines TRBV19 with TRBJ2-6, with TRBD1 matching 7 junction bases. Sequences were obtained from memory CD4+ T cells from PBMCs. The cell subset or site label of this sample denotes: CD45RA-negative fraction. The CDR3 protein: CASSRDRPSGANVLTF. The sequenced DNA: TGTGCCAGTAGTCGGGACAGACCCTCTGGGGCCAACGTCCTGACTTTC.